The T cell receptor beta chain described here comes from a study of blood T cell repertoires in COVID-19. In the study overall: There were acute and convalescent COVID-19 samples, and they came from the United States, Italy and Spain.

This CDR3 is built from 16 residues. The germline CDR1 and CDR2 sequences are SEHNR and FQNEAQ (reference sequence). V lost 1 base, J lost 3 bases, and 16 bases lay in between. In the authors' workflow: Estimation of nucleated cell counts was performed using reference gene primer amplification. Measured with immunoSEQ multiplex PCR; TCRdb has only the in-frame clones, and not every one. The DNA gave D and trimming, while V, J and clone size come from that table. The sample records nearly 25,000 clones, around 79% being singletons. Seattle enrolled patients during active infection and tracked them longitudinally.

Sequenced: peripheral blood. This TCR was sampled from a man between 45 and 60 years old with COVID-19, enrolled during active disease. This sequence joins TRBV7-9 and TRBJ2-7, with D perhaps TRBD2 (6 bases). CDR3 DNA: TGTGCCAGCAGCTTAGGAGGGGCGCAGGGACTCTACGAGCAGTACTTC. It encodes CASSLGGAQGLYEQYF.